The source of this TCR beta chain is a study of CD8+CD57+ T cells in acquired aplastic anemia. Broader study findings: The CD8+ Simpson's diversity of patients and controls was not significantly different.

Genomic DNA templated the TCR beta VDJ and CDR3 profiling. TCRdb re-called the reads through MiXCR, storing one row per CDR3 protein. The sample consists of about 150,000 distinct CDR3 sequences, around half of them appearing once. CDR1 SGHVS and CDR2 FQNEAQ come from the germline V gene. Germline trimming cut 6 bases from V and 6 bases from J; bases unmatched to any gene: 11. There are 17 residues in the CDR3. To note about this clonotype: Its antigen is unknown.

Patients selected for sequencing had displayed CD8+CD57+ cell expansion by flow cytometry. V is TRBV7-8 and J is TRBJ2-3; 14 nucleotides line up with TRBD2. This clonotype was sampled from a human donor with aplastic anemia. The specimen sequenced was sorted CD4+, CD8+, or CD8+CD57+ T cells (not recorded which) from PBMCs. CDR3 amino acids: CASRPIRTSGGLDTQYF. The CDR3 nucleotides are TGTGCCAGCAGACCCATCCGGACTAGCGGGGGGTTGGATACGCAGTATTTT.